This T cell receptor beta chain was profiled in a study of CD8+CD57+ T cells in acquired aplastic anemia. Background on the study: DNA recovered from sorted CD4+ and CD8+ cells had a mean of roughly 3 ug. Points from the study as a whole: Patients had approximately 30 CD8+ CDR3 sequences in common with controls (the shared set).

It was genomic DNA that served as the template for profiling TCR beta VDJ and CDR3. Each CDR3 protein gets one entry after TCRdb re-called the reads with MiXCR. Among hundreds of thousands of distinct CDR3 sequences listed, around 32% were seen once. In this sample, this clonotype turned up many times. Its matching antigen is unknown. In patients chosen for sequencing, flow cytometry had shown CD8+CD57+ cell expansion. The study sampled blood from patients who had received no therapy. The CDR3 runs 12 residues. V dropped 8 bases and J dropped 0 bases, with 8 bases sitting between them. From germline, CDR1 is MGHDK and CDR2 SYGVNS.

The chain links TRBV25-1 to TRBJ2-7, with TRBD1 as a possible D gene (6 bases). This TCR was recovered from a human donor with aplastic anemia. The sequenced material came from sorted CD4+, CD8+, or CD8+CD57+ T cells (not recorded which) from PBMCs. This CDR3 reads CASRDNSYEQYF. As DNA, the CDR3 is TGTGCCAGCCGGGACAACTCCTACGAGCAGTACTTC.